These 25 T cell receptor beta chains were sequenced from one sample in a study of shared clonotypes between healthy human individuals (dated by TCRdb to about 2020). The method behind the library was the immunoSEQ multiplex PCR assay. Drawn from immuneACCESS, this table holds only the in-frame rearrangements with V and J called that TCRdb kept. Clones are partly lost; checked studies trace under half to an unresolved V gene and leave the rest unexplained. In all, the sample holds around 2,000,000 clones, and about 94% of those were seen once. The top ten constitute 0.95% to 1.5% of the sample. CD8 naive samples consisted of CD45RO-negative cells that were positively selected for CCR7, yielding a CD45RA+CCR7+ population without TemRA cells. The source material was naive CD8+ T cells sorted from blood. The sample's cell subset or site label, decoded: CD45RA+CCR7+. The receptors shown here come from a man between 18 and 29 years old in good health.

The chain uses TRBV7-9 and TRBJ1-3; D is ambiguous. The V end was cut by 2 bases, the J end by 4 bases, with 12 bases between. The CDR3 covers 15 residues. Germline assignment: CDR1 SEHNR and CDR2 FQNEAQ (reference sequence). In nucleotides, the CDR3 is TGTGCCAGCAGCTTATTGGTATCGGGGGGAAACACCATATATTTT. Protein product: CASSLLVSGGNTIYF.

The CDR3 DNA sequence: TGCGCCAGCAGTGAGTCAGCAGGGAAGAATGAGCAGTTCTTC. This translates into CASSESAGKNEQFF. The chain has TRBV10-2 and TRBJ2-1; D is possibly TRBD1 (5 bases). The V gene lost 0 bases and the J gene lost 7 bases, with 10 bases spanning the gap. The CDR3 runs 14 residues. The germline V gene has CDR1 WSHSY and CDR2 SAAADI.

The chain carries TRBV19 and TRBJ1-1, with no clear D. The V and J ends lost 3 bases and 0 bases respectively, with 11 bases between them. The CDR3 is made up of 15 amino acids. Germline V CDR1 and CDR2: LNHDA, SQIVND (reference sequence). CDR3 bases: TGTGCCAGTAGTATGACGGACCCAATGAACACTGAAGCTTTCTTT. This encodes CASSMTDPMNTEAFF.

The rearrangement uses TRBV29-1 and TRBJ2-7; D not resolved. CDR1 SQVTM and CDR2 ANQGSEA come from the germline V gene. This CDR3 contains 11 residues. The ends were cut back, 6 bases at V and 3 bases at J, with 9 bases in the middle. The CDR3 loop reads CSVRSRYEQYF. In nucleotides, the CDR3 is TGCAGCGTACGCAGTCGCTACGAGCAGTACTTC.

The genes are TRBV27 and TRBJ1-6; TRBD1 aligns across 8 bases. The CDR3 contains 15 residues. The V and J ends lost 6 bases and 3 bases, in that order; junction bases with no gene match: 4. The germline gives CDR1 MNHEY, CDR2 SMNVEV (reference sequence). CDR3 in DNA: TGTGCCAGCAGCCCAGGGGGCCTCTATAATTCACCCCTCCACTTT. It translates to CASSPGGLYNSPLHF.

The genes are TRBV30 and TRBJ2-5; TRBD1 or TRBD2 may be the D gene (6 bases each). Trimming took 4 bases from V and 3 from J, leaving 15 bases between them. Germline CDR1 GTSNPN, CDR2 SVGIG (reference sequence). The CDR3 runs to 14 residues. The CDR3 protein is CAWTRGLGKETQYF. In DNA, the CDR3 is TGTGCCTGGACCCGGGGGCTAGGGAAAGAGACCCAGTACTTC.

The genes are TRBV7-9 and TRBJ1-1, with a weak D call TRBD1 (5 bases). CDR3 length: 14 amino acids. Per germline, CDR1 SEHNR and CDR2 FQNEAQ (reference sequence). Trimming shortened V by 2 bases and J by 2 bases, and 9 bases separated the two germline ends. The CDR3 nucleotides read TGTGCCAGCAGCTTAAAAGGGGCTAACACTGAAGCTTTCTTT. This codes for CASSLKGANTEAFF.

This clone was seen only once. This CDR3 is also generated by other DNA sequences in the sample. This chain joins TRBV6-5 and TRBJ2-6; D may be TRBD2 (5 bases). The V end lost 2 bases, the J end lost 4 bases, and 6 bases lay between the germline ends. The CDR3 runs 14 residues. Germline CDR1 reads MNHEY; CDR2 reads SVGAGI. CDR3 sequence: CASSYGSGANVLTF. Written as DNA, the CDR3 is TGTGCCAGCAGTTACGGGAGCGGGGCCAACGTCCTGACTTTC.

This clone was picked up one time. In DNA, the CDR3 is TGTGCCAGCAGCTCTCAGGCTTTCTCTGGAAACACCATATATTTT. This translates into CASSSQAFSGNTIYF. The chain recombines TRBV7-9 with TRBJ1-3, with D uncertain. Looked up from germline, CDR1 is SEHNR and CDR2 is FQNEAQ (reference sequence). V lost 4 bases, J lost 0 bases, and 10 bases lay in between. The CDR3 has 15 amino acids. The whole variable domain, remainder taken from reference TRBV7-9 and TRBJ1-3, is DTGVSQNPRHKITKRGQNVTFRCDPISEHNRLYWYRQTLGQGPEFLTYFQNEAQLEKSRLLSDRFSAERPKGSFSTLEIQRTEQGDSAMYLCASSSQAFSGNTIYFGEGSWLTVV.

As to this clone: This sample includes further DNA sequences coding for the same CDR3. The chain recombines TRBV2 with TRBJ1-5; 8 positions match TRBD1. Germline values: CDR1 SNHLY, CDR2 FYNNEI. The CDR3 has 13 amino acids. Trimming removed 8 bases from V and 4 bases from J; junction bases left unmatched: 4. CDR3 in amino acids: CASEGQGNQPQHF. The CDR3 nucleotides are TGTGCCAGCGAAGGACAGGGTAATCAGCCCCAGCATTTT.

CDR3 loop: CAISEYRVPGTEAFF. In DNA form, the CDR3 reads TGTGCCATCAGTGAGTACAGAGTCCCGGGCACTGAAGCTTTCTTT. The chain uses TRBV10-3 and TRBJ1-1; D gene uncertain. The CDR3 is 15 amino acids. In germline, CDR1 is ENHRY, CDR2 SYGVKD. V lost 1 base, J lost 4 bases, and 13 bases lay in between.

V is TRBV7-9 and J is TRBJ2-2, with TRBD1 identical over 8 bases. From germline, CDR1 is SEHNR and CDR2 FQNEAQ (reference sequence). J gave up 6 bases and V 3 bases, and 9 bases lay outside the gene matches. This CDR3 is 16 amino acids long. The CDR3 DNA sequence: TGTGCCAGCAGCTTTTGGACAGGGTCTCACGCCGGGGAGCTGTTTTTT. This gives the protein CASSFWTGSHAGELFF.

This sequence joins TRBV5-1 and TRBJ2-1; D is ambiguous. The CDR3 covers 16 residues. CDR1 SGHRS and CDR2 YFSETQ come from the germline V gene. V was pared by 4 bases and J by 7 bases, with 21 bases between. In nucleotides, the CDR3 is TGCGCCAGCAGCCCCCTCGTATTCTCTATTGGGAATGAGCAGTTCTTC. Residues: CASSPLVFSIGNEQFF.

A note on this clone: In the same sample, other DNA sequences code for this CDR3. The chain uses TRBV5-6 and TRBJ2-7, with a weak D call TRBD2 (5 bases). From germline, CDR1 is SGHDT and CDR2 YYEEEE. V lost 4 bases to trimming and J lost 2 bases, with 10 bases between them. The CDR3 is made up of 13 amino acids. CDR3 coding DNA: TGTGCCAGCAGCCCCGGAGGAGCCTACGAGCAGTACTTC. Its protein product is CASSPGGAYEQYF.

The genes are TRBV4-1 and TRBJ2-3; tentative D call: TRBD2 (5 bases). The CDR3 sequence is 15 residues long. CDR1 and CDR2 from the germline V gene are MGHRA and YSYEKL. Trimming cost V 2 bases and J 0 bases, with 9 bases left between them. The DNA for the CDR3 is TGCGCCAGCAGCCAATCTCGGGGAAGCACAGATACGCAGTATTTT. This sequence encodes CASSQSRGSTDTQYF.

As concerns this clone: One junction end disagrees with the germline gene, perhaps due to a read error. The rearrangement links TRBV7-2 to TRBJ2-1; D is unclear. CDR1 is SGHTA and CDR2 is FQGNSA in the germline V gene. The CDR3 has 13 amino acids. CDR3 loop: CASSVDSSNEQFF. The CDR3 nucleotides read TGTGCCAGCAGTGTAGACTCCTCCAATGAGCAGTTCTTC.

V is TRBV28 and J is TRBJ1-4; 11 bases map to TRBD1. With V trimmed by 4 bases and J by 4 bases, 11 bases remained unmatched. CDR3 length: 18 amino acids. The germline gives CDR1 MDHEN, CDR2 SYDVKM. CDR3 sequence: CASSYPPGQGAGNEKLFF. CDR3 nucleotide sequence: TGTGCCAGCAGTTACCCACCAGGACAGGGGGCGGGTAATGAAAAACTGTTTTTT.

This clone was observed once. The rearrangement uses TRBV10-1 and TRBJ2-2; D uncertain. Germline CDR1 and CDR2: WNHNN and SYGVQD (reference sequence). The CDR3 sequence is 14 residues long. V lost 2 bases and J lost 1, with 5 bases in between. The CDR3 here is CASSERQNTGELFF. CDR3 DNA sequence: TGCGCCAGCAGTGAGAGACAGAACACCGGGGAGCTGTTTTTT.

Of note for this clone: Other nucleotide sequences from this sample produce the same CDR3. The chain combines TRBV6-5 with TRBJ1-2; 8 bases are a match to TRBD1. Unmatched junction bases numbered 5, after V lost 5 bases and J lost 0 bases. The CDR3 loop spans 15 amino acids. Germline assignment: CDR1 MNHEY and CDR2 SVGAGI. The CDR3: CASSPGTGPNYGYTF. CDR3 in DNA: TGTGCCAGCAGTCCCGGGACAGGCCCTAACTATGGCTACACCTTC.

The chain employs TRBV13 and TRBJ2-4; tentative D call: TRBD1 (6 bases). This CDR3 is built from 13 residues. In germline, CDR1 is PRHDT, CDR2 FYEKMQ (reference sequence). V lost 8 bases and J 3 bases, leaving 11 bases between the germline ends. This chain's CDR3 is CASQVGGKNIQYF. The CDR3 DNA reads as TGTGCCAGCCAAGTAGGGGGCAAAAACATTCAGTACTTC.

This chain uses TRBV19 with TRBJ2-7; no firm D call. Looked up from germline, CDR1 is LNHDA and CDR2 is SQIVND (reference sequence). This CDR3 is built from 12 residues. V was cut by 5 bases and J by 6 bases, with 11 bases left in between. The DNA of the CDR3 is TGTGCCAGTAGTCTCGGGTCGACCGAGCAGTACTTC. This codes for CASSLGSTEQYF.

This chain uses TRBV19 with TRBJ1-1; no firm D call. Germline assignment: CDR1 LNHDA and CDR2 SQIVND (reference sequence). The CDR3 loop spans 15 amino acids. V was shortened by 3 bases and J by 4 bases, with 15 bases between the two germline ends. The CDR3 loop reads CASSIFGIWTTEAFF. CDR3 DNA sequence: TGTGCCAGTAGTATCTTCGGCATTTGGACCACTGAAGCTTTCTTT.

A remark on this clone: Other DNA sequences from this sample encode an identical CDR3 as well. The chain uses TRBV9 and TRBJ1-1; tentatively, D is TRBD1 (5 bases). Germline V CDR1 and CDR2: SGDLS, YYNGEE. Trimming removed 0 bases from V and 0 bases from J, with 6 bases in between. The CDR3 has 14 amino acids. The CDR3 DNA reads as TGTGCCAGCAGCGTAGCAGGGTTGAACACTGAAGCTTTCTTT. Translating gives CASSVAGLNTEAFF. The full variable domain, with the rest looked up from reference TRBV9 and TRBJ1-1, is DSGVTQTPKHLITATGQRVTLRCSPRSGDLSVYWYQQSLDQGLQFLIQYYNGEERAKGNILERFSAQQFPDLHSELNLSSLELGDSALYFCASSVAGLNTEAFFGQGTRLTVV.

The chain uses TRBV5-1 and TRBJ2-7; no clear D gene. The CDR3 has 14 amino acids. Deletions cut 4 bases from V and 0 bases from J, with 11 bases between. Germline CDR1 SGHRS, CDR2 YFSETQ. The CDR3 nucleotides read TGCGCCAGCAGCCTCCGTGGGATCTCCTACGAGCAGTACTTC. It yields the protein CASSLRGISYEQYF.

Comments on this clone: The same CDR3 arises from other DNA sequences in this sample as well. The chain recombines TRBV5-4 with TRBJ1-1, with D perhaps TRBD1 (5 bases). Trimming removed 5 bases at V and 2 bases at J, with 13 bases between. The CDR3 runs to 14 residues. The germline V gene encodes CDR1 SGHNT and CDR2 YYREEE (reference sequence). The DNA of the CDR3 is TGTGCCAGCAGTCTTGGGGGACCAAACACTGAAGCTTTCTTT. Translated: CASSLGGPNTEAFF.